A single sample gave rise to the 21 T cell receptor beta chains below, sequenced in a study of monozygotic twins with cystic fibrosis. Profiled with immunoSEQ multiplex PCR; TCRdb holds only in-frame clones, not every one. The top ten clones hold 0.15% to 0.2% of a sample with just over 35,000 clones, around nine tenths of them seen once. Sample: blood. The receptors shown here come from a boy between 2 and 15 years old with cystic fibrosis.

The chain combines TRBV19 with TRBJ1-1; no clear D gene. Trimming shortened V by 3 bases and J by 0 bases, and 11 bases separated the two germline ends. The CDR3 spans 15 residues. Germline V gene data show CDR1 as LNHDA and CDR2 as SQIVND (reference sequence). CDR3 sequence: CASSIGFQLNTEAFF. In DNA form, the CDR3 reads TGTGCCAGTAGTATTGGGTTCCAGCTGAACACTGAAGCTTTCTTT.

The genes are TRBV6-1 and TRBJ1-2; D not certain. With 4 bases removed from V and 5 bases from J, the gap between germline ends came to 14 bases. CDR3 length equals 14 residues. Per the germline V gene, CDR1 is MNHNS and CDR2 is SASEGT. CDR3 DNA sequence: TGTGCCAGCAGTGTTTCCAGCCCCGGGTATGGCTACACCTTC. Protein sequence: CASSVSSPGYGYTF.

This rearrangement joins TRBV7-9 to TRBJ1-1; D ambiguous. Germline V gives CDR1 SEHNR, CDR2 FQNEAQ (reference sequence). Trimming took off 1 base at V and 9 bases at J, with 3 bases between the two ends. The CDR3 sequence is 10 residues long. The CDR3 DNA sequence: TGTGCCAGCAGCTTAGTTCAAGCTTTCTTT. Protein sequence: CASSLVQAFF.

The chain combines TRBV29-1 with TRBJ2-1; 7 bases are shared with TRBD2. V dropped 4 bases and J dropped 5; count of bases not matched to a gene: 2. Germline values: CDR1 SQVTM, CDR2 ANQGSEA. This CDR3 has 12 residues. The CDR3 protein is CSVGGGNNEQFF. The CDR3 bases are TGCAGCGTTGGCGGGGGAAACAATGAGCAGTTCTTC.

The J gene is TRBJ1-1, the V gene TRBV7-2, with D hard to call. The V end lost 3 bases, the J end lost 4 bases, and 15 bases lay between the germline ends. CDR1 is SGHTA, CDR2 FQGNSA, per germline. The CDR3 runs to 15 residues. The CDR3: CASSFSGPAGTEAFF. The DNA of the CDR3 is TGTGCCAGCAGCTTCTCCGGACCCGCGGGCACTGAAGCTTTCTTT.

The chain combines TRBV23-1 with TRBJ2-6; no clear D. TRBV23-1 is annotated as an ORF whose role is uncertain. The V end lost 2 bases, the J end lost 1 base, and 18 bases lay between the germline ends. This CDR3 is built from 19 residues. The CDR3 here is CASSQDRRLTSSGANVLTF. The DNA for the CDR3 is TGCGCCAGCAGTCAAGACCGCAGGTTAACATCTTCTGGGGCCAACGTCCTGACTTTC.

This rearrangement joins TRBV5-5 to TRBJ2-2, with D unclear. This CDR3 comprises 14 residues. CDR1 is SGHKS, CDR2 YYEKEE, per germline (reference sequence). V lost 0 bases, J lost 3 bases, and 6 bases lay in between. The CDR3 protein is CASSLEVYTGELFF. The CDR3 coding sequence is TGTGCCAGCAGCTTGGAGGTCTACACCGGGGAGCTGTTTTTT.

In this sample, this clone turned up a few times. The chain recombines TRBV4-2 with TRBJ1-3; D is unresolved. V lost 1 base and J 1 base, leaving 11 bases between the germline ends. The CDR3 has 16 residues. Germline values: CDR1 LGHNA, CDR2 YNFKEQ. The CDR3 here is CASSQVSVRSGNTIYF. The CDR3 nucleotides are TGTGCCAGCAGCCAAGTGTCCGTAAGGTCTGGAAACACCATATATTTT.

The chain uses TRBV7-3 and TRBJ2-3, with TRBD2 matching 8 bases. CDR1 and CDR2 (germline): SGHTA, FQGTGA. CDR3 length: 15 amino acids. The J segment lost 4 bases and the V segment lost 5 bases, leaving 8 bases of the junction unmatched. The CDR3 is CASSPQRGHSDTQYF. The CDR3 coding sequence is TGTGCCAGCAGCCCCCAGCGGGGGCACTCAGATACGCAGTATTTT.

This sequence joins TRBV7-2 and TRBJ2-7; D may be TRBD1 or TRBD2 (6 bases each). CDR1 SGHTA and CDR2 FQGNSA come from the germline V gene. This CDR3 region has 14 residues. Trimming took 5 bases from V and 3 from J, leaving 14 bases between them. This CDR3 is CASSEQGGGYEQYF. In DNA form, the CDR3 reads TGTGCCAGCAGCGAACAGGGAGGTGGCTACGAGCAGTACTTC. Full variable domain (outside the CDR3, taken from reference TRBV7-2 and TRBJ2-7): GAGVSQSPSNKVTEKGKDVELRCDPISGHTALYWYRQSLGQGLEFLIYFQGNSAPDKSGLPSDRFSAERTGGSVSTLTIQRTQQEDSAVYLCASSEQGGGYEQYFGPGTRLTVT.

The genes are TRBV30 and TRBJ2-3; the match to TRBD2 covers 8 bases. Germline loops: CDR1 GTSNPN, CDR2 SVGIG (reference sequence). The CDR3 length is 17 residues. Trimming removed 0 bases from V and 5 bases from J; junction bases left unmatched: 13. The CDR3 loop reads CAWSVKGIAGCGDTQYF. The CDR3 DNA reads TGTGCCTGGAGTGTCAAAGGGATAGCGGGGTGCGGAGATACGCAGTATTTT. Variable domain in full (rest from reference TRBV30 and TRBJ2-3): SQTIHQWPATLVQPVGSPLSLECTVEGTSNPNLYWYRQAAGRGLQLLFYSVGIGQISSEVPQNLSASRPQDRQFILSSKKLLLSDSGFYLCAWSVKGIAGCGDTQYFGPGTRLTVL.

CDR3 sequence (DNA): TGTGCCAGCAGTTCCCGGGACAGGGGGCTCTACGAGCAGTACTTC. Translating gives CASSSRDRGLYEQYF. The rearrangement joins TRBV6-5 to TRBJ2-7, with TRBD1 matching over 12 bases. With V trimmed by 4 bases and J by 3 bases, 4 bases remained unmatched. CDR1 is MNHEY, CDR2 SVGAGI, per germline. There are 15 residues in the CDR3.

The J gene is TRBJ1-6, the V gene TRBV6-1; maybe TRBD1 (5 bases). The CDR3 totals 15 residues. CDR1 is MNHNS and CDR2 is SASEGT in the germline V gene. Trimming took off 5 bases at V and 4 bases at J, with 12 bases between the two ends. Here the CDR3 DNA reads TGTGCCAGCAGTTTCGCGGGGGATTATAATTCACCCCTCCACTTT. Translated, it gives CASSFAGDYNSPLHF.

The chain joins TRBV5-1 to TRBJ1-5; D uncertain. This CDR3 is built from 15 residues. Trimming cost V 0 bases and J 2 bases, with 9 bases left between them. Germline lookup yields CDR1 SGHRS and CDR2 YFSETQ. DNA of the CDR3: TGCGCCAGCAGCTTGGGTGACGGGGGCAATCAGCCCCAGCATTTT. This codes for CASSLGDGGNQPQHF.

The rearrangement uses TRBV6-5 and TRBJ2-7; perhaps TRBD2 as D (6 bases). CDR1 is MNHEY and CDR2 is SVGAGI in the germline V gene. The ends were cut back, 0 bases at V and 6 bases at J, with 18 bases in the middle. The CDR3 runs to 16 residues. CDR3 nucleotide sequence: TGTGCCAGCAGTTACTCGACCCCTGAGAGCGGGCTCGAGCAGTACTTC. It codes for CASSYSTPESGLEQYF.

The chain joins TRBV6-5 to TRBJ2-3; no reliable D call. This CDR3 contains 15 residues. CDR1 is MNHEY, CDR2 SVGAGI, per germline. V was clipped by 2 bases and J by 2 bases, with 11 bases between them. This chain's CDR3 is CASSYGQATTDTQYF. The CDR3 coding sequence is TGTGCCAGCAGTTACGGGCAGGCTACCACAGATACGCAGTATTTT.

The rearrangement joins TRBV7-3 to TRBJ1-6, with 7 bases fitting TRBD1. The CDR3 sequence is 13 residues long. V dropped 3 bases and J dropped 8; count of bases not matched to a gene: 1. The V gene's germline CDR1 is SGHTA and CDR2 FQGTGA. The CDR3 is CASSLTGYSPLHF. CDR3 DNA sequence: TGTGCCAGCAGCTTGACAGGGTATTCACCCCTCCACTTT. The variable domain in full, with the rest retrieved from reference TRBV7-3 and TRBJ1-6, is GAGVSQTPSNKVTEKGKYVELRCDPISGHTALYWYRQSLGQGPEFLIYFQGTGAADDSGLPNDRFFAVRPEGSVSTLKIQRTERGDSAVYLCASSLTGYSPLHFGNGTRLTVT.

The chain recombines TRBV11-2 with TRBJ2-7; weak D call: TRBD2 (5 bases). CDR1 SGHAT and CDR2 FQNNGV come from the germline V gene. This CDR3 has 12 residues. Trimming took off 3 bases at V and 4 bases at J, with 7 bases between the two ends. The CDR3 sequence: CASSFWEYEQYF. The CDR3 DNA sequence: TGTGCCAGCAGCTTTTGGGAGTACGAGCAGTACTTC.

The chain recombines TRBV2 with TRBJ2-1; TRBD2 agrees at 7 bases. The CDR3 spans 13 residues. CDR1 is SNHLY, CDR2 FYNNEI, per germline. J gave up 4 bases and V 3 bases, and 0 bases lay outside the gene matches. The CDR3 DNA reads as TGTGCCAGCAGTGACGGGGGGTACAATGAGCAGTTCTTC. Amino acids: CASSDGGYNEQFF.

The chain recombines TRBV15 with TRBJ1-5, with 9 positions matching TRBD1. Per the germline V gene, CDR1 is LNHNV and CDR2 is YYDKDF (reference sequence). V shed 5 bases and J 6 bases; nucleotides not matched to a gene: 8. This CDR3 comprises 15 residues. CDR3 bases: TGTGCCACCAGCTCTATGGGACAGGGTCGTCAGCCCCAGCATTTT. It encodes CATSSMGQGRQPQHF.

V is TRBV4-1 and J is TRBJ2-6; the match to TRBD1 covers 9 bases. This CDR3 is built from 18 residues. Germline lookup yields CDR1 MGHRA and CDR2 YSYEKL. J was trimmed by 3 bases and V by 3 bases; bases with no gene match: 9. The CDR3 DNA sequence: TGCGCCAGCAGCCATATTGTACAGGGGGCGCGTGGGGCCAACGTCCTGACTTTC. Encoded protein: CASSHIVQGARGANVLTF.